A single sample is the source of the 23 T cell receptor beta chains below, sequenced in a study of T cell responses to AZD1222 COVID-19 vaccine. The method was immunoSEQ multiplex PCR; TCRdb's version includes in-frame clones alone and lacks a portion of them. Seen here are 140,000 to 150,000 clones, roughly 87% observed once, and the top ten hold 5.4%. The sample consisted of peripheral blood, taken 28 days after the second dose of the MenACWY control vaccine. The receptors were sampled from an adult who received the MenACWY meningococcal vaccine as a control.

V usage is TRBV30 and J usage is TRBJ2-2, with D tentatively TRBD1 (6 bases). The germline V gene encodes CDR1 GTSNPN and CDR2 SVGIG (reference sequence). Deletions cut 2 bases from V and 8 bases from J, with 12 bases between. CDR3 length: 13 residues. Written as DNA, the CDR3 is TGTGCCTGGAGTAGGGGGATAGGGGGGGAGCTGTTTTTT. Its protein is CAWSRGIGGELFF.

The chain recombines TRBV5-4 with TRBJ2-1, with 12 bases that match TRBD2. V trimming: 0 bases; J trimming: 0 bases; junction bases outside the gene matches: 10. Germline loops: CDR1 SGHNT, CDR2 YYREEE (reference sequence). The length of the CDR3 is 20 residues. The CDR3 sequence: CASSLATLAGGGSSYNEQFF. CDR3 sequence (DNA): TGTGCCAGCAGCTTGGCCACCCTAGCGGGAGGGGGTAGCTCCTACAATGAGCAGTTCTTC. The full variable domain, rest sourced from reference TRBV5-4 and TRBJ2-1, is ETGVTQSPTHLIKTRGQQVTLRCSSQSGHNTVSWYQQALGQGPQFIFQYYREEENGRGNFPPRFSGLQFPNYSSELNVNALELDDSALYLCASSLATLAGGGSSYNEQFFGPGTRLTVL.

The chain couples TRBV6-2 or TRBV6-3 to TRBJ2-4; tentative D call: TRBD1 (5 bases). CDR1 is MNHEY and CDR2 is SVGEGT in the germline V gene. Trimming shortened V by 5 bases and J by 2 bases, and 13 bases separated the two germline ends. The CDR3 loop spans 15 amino acids. The DNA of the CDR3 is TGTGCCAGCAGTCGGTCGACAGTGACCAAAAACATTCAGTACTTC. Translating it yields CASSRSTVTKNIQYF.

V gene TRBV7-3 combines with J gene TRBJ1-6; TRBD1 agrees at 7 bases. The CDR3 extends over 15 amino acids. CDR1 is SGHTA, CDR2 FQGTGA, per germline. Trimming removed 5 bases from V and 8 bases from J; junction bases left unmatched: 9. The CDR3 here is CASSLTGSFDSPLHF. Written as DNA, the CDR3 is TGTGCCAGCAGCCTGACAGGGTCTTTCGATTCACCCCTCCACTTT.

This chain uses TRBV3-1 (or the pseudogene TRBV3-2) with TRBJ1-6; 8 nucleotides agree with TRBD1. J lost 9 bases, V lost 1 base, and 8 bases had no gene match. The CDR3 is 16 residues long. Germline CDR1 LGHDT, CDR2 YNNKEL (reference sequence). The CDR3 bases are TGTGCCAGCAGCCAAGGTTTCAGGGGGCGGAGTTCACCCCTCCACTTT. It codes for CASSQGFRGRSSPLHF.

The V and J genes are TRBV28 and TRBJ2-7, with TRBD1 identical over 9 bases. V shed 5 bases, J shed 2 bases, and the junction held 4 bases outside the gene matches. The germline V gene has CDR1 MDHEN and CDR2 SYDVKM. CDR3 length: 14 amino acids. CDR3 region: CASSPWTGAYEQYF. Here the CDR3 DNA reads TGTGCCAGCAGTCCCTGGACAGGGGCCTACGAGCAGTACTTC.

This clone showed up just once. The rearrangement uses TRBV4-1 and TRBJ2-3, with D perhaps TRBD1 (5 bases). Germline CDR1 is MGHRA and CDR2 is YSYEKL. V gave up 3 bases and J gave up 3 bases, with 10 bases separating them. The CDR3 sequence is 14 residues long. For the CDR3, the DNA is TGCGCCAGCAGCCAGACAGTGGTGACAGATACGCAGTATTTT. Translated: CASSQTVVTDTQYF.

The J gene is TRBJ1-6, the V gene TRBV28; D gene unclear. Per germline, CDR1 MDHEN and CDR2 SYDVKM. CDR3 size: 12 residues. V lost 6 bases, J lost 8 bases, and 8 bases lay in between. CDR3 nucleotide sequence: TGTGCCAGCAGAAGTTCGGATTCACCCCTCCACTTT. This encodes CASRSSDSPLHF.

On this clone: Distinct nucleotide sequences in the sample also encode this CDR3. The chain combines TRBV15 with TRBJ2-7; 7 bases agree with TRBD1. The V gene's germline CDR1 is LNHNV and CDR2 YYDKDF (reference sequence). The CDR3 is made up of 15 amino acids. V lost 1 base, J lost 2 bases, and 5 bases stayed unmatched. CDR3 protein: CATSRGSGGTYEQYF. The CDR3 coding sequence is TGTGCCACCAGCAGAGGTTCAGGGGGTACCTACGAGCAGTACTTC.

The chain is built from TRBV30 and TRBJ2-7, with a possible D match to TRBD2 (5 bases). Germline CDR1 reads GTSNPN; CDR2 reads SVGIG (reference sequence). The germline V and J ends were trimmed by 1 base and 1 base, with 5 bases remaining between them. The length of the CDR3 is 12 residues. CDR3 amino acids: CAWSGGSYEQYF. CDR3 sequence (DNA): TGTGCCTGGAGTGGAGGGTCCTACGAGCAGTACTTC. The full variable domain, completed using reference TRBV30 and TRBJ2-7, is SQTIHQWPATLVQPVGSPLSLECTVEGTSNPNLYWYRQAAGRGLQLLFYSVGIGQISSEVPQNLSASRPQDRQFILSSKKLLLSDSGFYLCAWSGGSYEQYFGPGTRLTVT.

This clone appeared a few times. The gene calls are TRBV7-8 and TRBJ2-7, with D possibly being TRBD1 (6 bases). The V and J ends lost 5 bases and 4 bases respectively, with 18 bases between them. In germline, CDR1 is SGHVS, CDR2 FQNEAQ. The CDR3 totals 15 residues. For the CDR3, the DNA is TGTGCCAGCAGCAGCGACAGGTTCCGTACGTACGAGCAGTACTTC. Residues: CASSSDRFRTYEQYF.

The chain carries TRBV28 and TRBJ2-5, with D possibly being TRBD1 or TRBD2 (6 bases each). The germline V gene encodes CDR1 MDHEN and CDR2 SYDVKM. CDR3 size: 13 residues. V lost 3 bases, J lost 5 bases, and 10 bases lay in between. DNA for the CDR3: TGTGCCAGCAGTTTTCAGGGGAGGGAGACCCAGTACTTC. The encoded protein is CASSFQGRETQYF. Full variable domain (rest looked up from reference TRBV28 and TRBJ2-5): DVKVTQSSRYLVKRTGEKVFLECVQDMDHENMFWYRQDPGLGLRLIYFSYDVKMKEKGDIPEGYSVSREKKERFSLILESASTNQTSMYLCASSFQGRETQYFGPGTRLLVL.

A single count supports this clone. A read error may account for a junction end that differs from germline. The rearrangement links TRBV7-7 to TRBJ2-2; no reliable D call. The CDR3 sequence is 16 residues long. Germline V gene data show CDR1 as SSHAT and CDR2 as FNYEAQ (reference sequence). CDR3 nucleotide sequence: TGTGCTAGCAGCCCGAGGCCCCCACCGAACACCGGGGAGCTGTTTTTT. Protein product: CASSPRPPPNTGELFF. Variable domain in full (rest from reference TRBV7-7 and TRBJ2-2): GAGVSQSPRYKVTKRGQDVTLRCDPISSHATLYWYQQALGQGPEFLTYFNYEAQPDKSGLPSDRFSAERPEGSISTLTIQRTEQRDSAMYRCASSPRPPPNTGELFFGEGSRLTVL.

This chain uses TRBV4-1 with TRBJ1-1; D is possibly TRBD1 (5 bases). V was clipped by 1 base and J by 1 base, with 13 bases between them. Germline CDR1 MGHRA, CDR2 YSYEKL. The CDR3 loop spans 16 amino acids. DNA for the CDR3: TGCGCCAGCAGCCAAGTGAGGGGTCTACCGAACACTGAAGCTTTCTTT. Protein: CASSQVRGLPNTEAFF.

J is TRBJ2-7 and V is TRBV10-3; 14 bases are shared with TRBD2. This CDR3 spans 15 amino acids. The trim removed 7 bases at V and 7 bases at J, leaving 9 bases unmatched. Germline-derived CDR1 and CDR2 are ENHRY and SYGVKD. In DNA form, the CDR3 reads TGTGCCATCAAGGAGACTAGCGGGGGGGCCGAAGAGCAGTACTTC. Its protein product is CAIKETSGGAEEQYF.

The rearrangement uses TRBV7-2 and TRBJ1-3; the D gene is possibly TRBD1 (5 bases). This CDR3 comprises 18 residues. V was clipped by 0 bases and J by 4 bases, with 19 bases between them. Germline assignment: CDR1 SGHTA and CDR2 FQGNSA. As DNA, the CDR3 is TGTGCCAGCAGCTTAGCGCAGGGCAGGGATCTTACGGGAAACACCATATATTTT. Protein sequence: CASSLAQGRDLTGNTIYF.

V gene TRBV7-2 combines with J gene TRBJ2-3, with TRBD2 identical over 7 bases. Trimming at V came to 1 base and at J to 0 bases, leaving 7 bases not matched to a gene. The CDR3 covers 17 residues. The germline gives CDR1 SGHTA, CDR2 FQGNSA. Here the CDR3 DNA reads TGTGCCAGCAGCTTAGATCGCCTAGCGGCTAGCACAGATACGCAGTATTTT. This codes for CASSLDRLAASTDTQYF.

This clone was seen only once. J is TRBJ1-5 and V is TRBV12-2; TRBD1, the table's D call, lacks a check against the DNA. TRBV12-2 is listed as a pseudogene. This CDR3 comprises 16 residues. The DNA of the CDR3 is TGTGCAAGTCGCTTAGGGGACAGGGAAAGTAGGCAGCCCCAGCATTTT. Translation gives CASRLGDRESRQPQHF.

The CDR3 sequence is CASSLAGWGATGYTF. CDR3 in DNA: TGCGCCAGCAGCTTGGCGGGTTGGGGGGCGACCGGCTACACCTTC. The chain has TRBV5-1 and TRBJ1-2; possibly TRBD1 for D (6 bases). With 0 bases removed from V and 8 bases from J, the gap between germline ends came to 17 bases. Germline CDR1 reads SGHRS; CDR2 reads YFSETQ. The CDR3 totals 15 residues.

This sequence joins TRBV19 and TRBJ1-2, with D uncertain. Trimming cost V 7 bases and J 4 bases, with 25 bases left between them. Germline CDR1 is LNHDA and CDR2 is SQIVND (reference sequence). The CDR3 spans 17 residues. The CDR3 reads CASNNLRGRRPGYGYTF. As DNA, the CDR3 is TGTGCCAGTAACAACCTTAGAGGACGACGGCCTGGCTATGGCTACACCTTC.

This rearrangement joins TRBV6-5 to TRBJ1-1; TRBD1 might be the D (6 bases). The CDR3 sequence is 15 residues long. The germline V gene encodes CDR1 MNHEY and CDR2 SVGAGI. With 7 bases removed from V and 4 bases from J, the gap between germline ends came to 19 bases. The DNA of the CDR3 is TGTGCCAGCAACCTTCGGACAGTTAAGGGCACTGAAGCTTTCTTT. Protein product: CASNLRTVKGTEAFF.

The CDR3 region is CASSFGWDTEAFF. DNA for the CDR3: TGTGCCAGCAGTTTTGGGTGGGACACTGAAGCTTTCTTT. The chain joins TRBV5-5 to TRBJ1-1, with unresolved D. V was trimmed by 5 bases and J by 3 bases, leaving 11 bases between them. The CDR3 loop spans 13 amino acids. Per germline, CDR1 SGHKS and CDR2 YYEKEE (reference sequence). Together with reference TRBV5-5 and TRBJ1-1, the CDR3 gives the full variable domain: DAGVTQSPTHLIKTRGQQVTLRCSPISGHKSVSWYQQVLGQGPQFIFQYYEKEERGRGNFPDRFSARQFPNYSSELNVNALLLGDSALYLCASSFGWDTEAFFGQGTRLTVV.

This clone came up once. J is TRBJ2-5 and V is TRBV11-2, with 7 bases lining up with TRBD2. The CDR3 consists of 16 residues. Germline V gene data show CDR1 as SGHAT and CDR2 as FQNNGV. V lost 5 bases, J lost 4 bases, and 13 bases stayed unmatched. The CDR3 protein is CASSPRGGGSSETQYF. The CDR3 DNA reads TGTGCCAGCAGCCCCCGGGGTGGCGGGAGTTCAGAGACCCAGTACTTC.